Following are 26 T cell receptor beta chains from one sample sequenced in a study. TCRdb itself ran the RT-PCR reads through MiXCR, one entry per CDR3 protein. The sample yields 650,000 to 800,000 distinct CDR3 sequences, approximately 15% seen once. Sequencing was done on a sample of memory CD4+ T cells from blood. The receptors stem from a female donor in good health, serving as a healthy control.

Only a few counts were recorded for this clonotype. This sequence joins TRBV4-2 and TRBJ2-7; D remains ambiguous. Germline values: CDR1 LGHNA, CDR2 YNFKEQ. Trimming removed 4 bases at V and 0 bases at J, with 10 bases between. This CDR3 is built from 14 residues. The CDR3 protein is CASSPQRNSYEQYF. The DNA of the CDR3 is TGTGCCAGCAGCCCTCAGAGGAACTCCTACGAGCAGTACTTC.

This clonotype was picked up many times. This chain uses TRBV7-8 with TRBJ2-2, with 7 positions matching TRBD2. Unmatched junction bases numbered 12, after V lost 1 base and J lost 7 bases. Germline CDR1 reads SGHVS; CDR2 reads FQNEAQ. This CDR3 spans 17 amino acids. The CDR3 region is CASSLVNSGGFIGELFF. The CDR3 bases are TGTGCCAGCAGCTTAGTTAATTCGGGGGGTTTCATCGGGGAGCTGTTTTTT.

This clonotype was seen a handful of times. The V call is TRBV28, the J call TRBJ2-7, with TRBD1 matching 7 bases. V lost 2 bases, J lost 6 bases, and 7 bases stayed unmatched. CDR1 is MDHEN and CDR2 is SYDVKM in the germline V gene. The CDR3 sequence is 14 residues long. CDR3 region: CASSLEGGAGEQYF. The CDR3 coding sequence is TGTGCCAGCAGTTTAGAAGGGGGCGCGGGCGAGCAGTACTTC. Drawing the rest from reference TRBV28 and TRBJ2-7, the complete variable domain is DVKVTQSSRYLVKRTGEKVFLECVQDMDHENMFWYRQDPGLGLRLIYFSYDVKMKEKGDIPEGYSVSREKKERFSLILESASTNQTSMYLCASSLEGGAGEQYFGPGTRLTVT.

This clonotype was found a few times. The chain recombines TRBV29-1 with TRBJ1-2; tentatively, D is TRBD1 (5 bases). The V end lost 0 bases, the J end lost 8 bases, and 13 bases lay between the germline ends. This CDR3 spans 13 amino acids. Per the germline V gene, CDR1 is SQVTM and CDR2 is ANQGSEA. CDR3 nucleotide sequence: TGCAGCGTTGAAGATGTGGGGCGGGTGGGCTACACCTTC. Translation: CSVEDVGRVGYTF.

This chain uses TRBV7-9 with TRBJ2-1, with 9 bases lining up with TRBD2. There are 13 residues in the CDR3. V lost 5 bases and J lost 9; bases outside the gene matches: 5. CDR1 and CDR2 (germline): SEHNR, FQNEAQ (reference sequence). CDR3 sequence reads: CASSAGLATEQFF. The CDR3 DNA reads as TGTGCCAGCAGCGCAGGACTAGCGACTGAGCAGTTCTTC.

This clonotype was found once. The V call is TRBV12-3 or TRBV12-4, the J call TRBJ2-1; no clear D. The V end was cut by 1 base, the J end by 6 bases, with 10 bases between. The CDR3 is 14 residues long. The CDR3 reads CASSLGYSSNEQFF. The CDR3 DNA sequence: TGTGCCAGCAGTTTAGGGTATAGCAGCAATGAGCAGTTCTTC.

V usage is TRBV7-2 and J usage is TRBJ2-4, with a possible D match to TRBD2 (6 bases). The CDR3 length is 17 residues. CDR1 is SGHTA and CDR2 is FQGNSA in the germline V gene. V shed 3 bases and J shed 5 bases, with 20 bases lying between them. The chain's CDR3 is CASSFLFPRGGENIQYF. The CDR3 bases are TGTGCCAGCAGCTTTCTCTTCCCTCGAGGAGGGGAAAACATTCAGTACTTC.

V usage is TRBV18 and J usage is TRBJ2-7, with D perhaps matching TRBD1 (5 bases). The V gene's germline CDR1 is KGHSH and CDR2 LQKENI. There are 13 residues in the CDR3. Between the trimmed V and J ends, which lost 3 bases and 6 bases, there was a span of 12 bases. CDR3 DNA sequence: TGTGCCAGCTCACCCGCCAGGGTGAGCGAGCAGTACTTC. Its protein is CASSPARVSEQYF.

This clonotype was seen ten or more times. Here the CDR3 DNA reads TGTGCCAGCAGACGATCAGGGGTCCCGACTTCAACTAATGAAAAACTGTTTTTT. As protein: CASRRSGVPTSTNEKLFF. The V call is TRBV27, the J call TRBJ1-4; D perhaps matches TRBD1 (6 bases). The V end was cut by 6 bases, the J end by 0 bases, with 20 bases between. Germline-derived CDR1 and CDR2 are MNHEY and SMNVEV (reference sequence). The CDR3 runs 18 residues.

The chain joins TRBV18 to TRBJ2-7, with D tentatively TRBD2 (5 bases). The CDR3 is 14 residues long. V lost 1 base, J lost 4 bases, and 11 bases lay in between. The germline V gene has CDR1 KGHSH and CDR2 LQKENI. The CDR3 sequence is CASSPRESGYEQYF. Here the CDR3 DNA reads TGTGCCAGCTCACCACGAGAAAGCGGTTACGAGCAGTACTTC.

In its sample, this clonotype was seen a few times. The chain combines TRBV7-9 with TRBJ2-3, with a weak D call TRBD2 (5 bases). Germline V gene sequence: CDR1 SEHNR, CDR2 FQNEAQ (reference sequence). CDR3 length equals 17 residues. The ends were cut back, 2 bases at V and 1 base at J, with 16 bases in the middle. Here the CDR3 reads CASSLSNVAAGTDTQYF. The CDR3 DNA sequence: TGTGCCAGCAGCTTATCCAACGTGGCAGCGGGCACAGATACGCAGTATTTT.

At least ten counts were recorded for this clonotype. J is TRBJ2-7 and V is TRBV10-3, with a tentative D call TRBD1 (6 bases). Trimming shortened V by 8 bases and J by 3 bases, and 14 bases separated the two germline ends. This CDR3 is 13 amino acids long. Germline CDR1 is ENHRY and CDR2 is SYGVKD. The CDR3, as DNA: TGTGCCATCTGCCCCGTACAGGGCTACGAGCAGTACTTC. Translated: CAICPVQGYEQYF.

This rearrangement joins TRBV20-1 to TRBJ2-2; D might be TRBD2 (7 bases). The CDR3 contains 16 residues. The V and J ends lost 5 bases and 8 bases respectively, with 24 bases between them. Germline CDR1 DFQATT, CDR2 SNEGSKA (reference sequence). CDR3 DNA sequence: TGCAGTGCTCGGGGGGCTTGGCTGGCTACCGGAGGGGAGCTGTTTTTT. Encoded protein: CSARGAWLATGGELFF.

This clonotype was seen repeatedly, ten times or more. The chain uses TRBV10-3 and TRBJ1-5, with 9 bases that match TRBD1. Germline values: CDR1 ENHRY, CDR2 SYGVKD. Trimming took 3 bases from V and 6 from J; bases not matched to a gene: 6. CDR3 size: 15 residues. DNA of the CDR3: TGTGCCATCAGTGACCGGACAGGGGACAGTCAGCCCCAGCATTTT. The encoded protein is CAISDRTGDSQPQHF.

V gene TRBV6-5 combines with J gene TRBJ2-7; maybe TRBD1 (6 bases). The CDR3 extends over 15 amino acids. Germline V gene sequence: CDR1 MNHEY, CDR2 SVGAGI. Trimming cost V 0 bases and J 4 bases, with 13 bases left between them. In DNA, the CDR3 is TGTGCCAGCAGTTACTCCCGGGACAAACGATACGAGCAGTACTTC. It encodes CASSYSRDKRYEQYF.

This clonotype was seen more than once but under ten times. J is TRBJ2-1 and V is TRBV12-3 or TRBV12-4; D is possibly TRBD2 (6 bases). The CDR3 covers 13 residues. Trimming removed 10 bases from V and 10 bases from J, with 20 bases in between. DNA of the CDR3: TGTGCCACCACCAGTAGGGCGGGAAGCGAGCAGTTCTTC. It codes for CATTSRAGSEQFF.

The chain links TRBV20-1 to TRBJ1-1; D gene ambiguous. Deletions cut 1 base from V and 9 bases from J, with 15 bases between. Germline CDR1 is DFQATT and CDR2 is SNEGSKA (reference sequence). The CDR3 is 13 residues long. CDR3 region: CSARAPIDGKAFF. CDR3 sequence (DNA): TGCAGTGCTAGAGCCCCGATAGACGGCAAAGCTTTCTTT.

Only a few counts were recorded for this clonotype. CDR3 loop: CASSQESQGASYNEQFF. The CDR3 DNA reads as TGTGCCAGCAGCCAAGAAAGTCAAGGGGCGTCCTACAATGAGCAGTTCTTC. The gene calls are TRBV3-1 and TRBJ2-1; a possible D gene is TRBD1 (5 bases). Germline V gene lookup returns CDR1 LGHDT and CDR2 YNNKEL (reference sequence). V dropped 0 bases and J dropped 1 base, with 13 bases sitting between them. The CDR3 has 17 residues.

The V call is TRBV5-1, the J call TRBJ2-3; 9 nucleotides line up with TRBD2. Germline CDR1 and CDR2: SGHRS and YFSETQ. Trimming took 0 bases from V and 5 from J; bases not matched to a gene: 4. The CDR3 totals 15 residues. For the CDR3, the DNA is TGCGCCAGCAGCTTGGGCCAGCGGGGGGAAGATACGCAGTATTTT. As protein: CASSLGQRGEDTQYF.

This clonotype was observed a handful of times. This chain joins TRBV7-2 and TRBJ1-1; D call uncertain. The CDR3 consists of 14 residues. Germline CDR1 and CDR2: SGHTA and FQGNSA. V lost 3 bases and J 1 base, leaving 9 bases between the germline ends. The CDR3 DNA sequence: TGTGCCAGCAGCTTTTCCATGGGGAACACTGAAGCTTTCTTT. It specifies CASSFSMGNTEAFF.

The sample holds many counts of this clonotype. This chain joins TRBV10-3 and TRBJ1-5; 10 positions agree with TRBD1. CDR3 length equals 14 residues. Germline assignment: CDR1 ENHRY and CDR2 SYGVKD. The ends lost 6 bases at V and 4 bases at J; junction bases unmatched: 3. The CDR3 protein is CAIRGTGENQPQHF. The CDR3 DNA is TGTGCCATCAGAGGGACAGGGGAGAATCAGCCCCAGCATTTT.

This clonotype was recorded at least ten times. The J gene is TRBJ2-5, the V gene TRBV15, with 8 bases matching TRBD2. Looked up from germline, CDR1 is LNHNV and CDR2 is YYDKDF (reference sequence). V was pared by 3 bases and J by 3 bases, with 3 bases of the junction left unmatched. The CDR3 extends over 14 amino acids. The CDR3 here is CATSRGSGKETQYF. Here the CDR3 DNA reads TGTGCCACCAGCAGGGGTAGCGGGAAAGAGACCCAGTACTTC.

The table lists this clonotype with a few counts. The CDR3 here is CSAPGTGVTSTDTQYF. As DNA, the CDR3 is TGCAGTGCTCCCGGGACAGGGGTAACCTCCACAGATACGCAGTATTTT. The chain combines TRBV20-1 with TRBJ2-3; 10 bases agree with TRBD1. Germline CDR1 DFQATT, CDR2 SNEGSKA (reference sequence). The CDR3 length is 16 residues. J lost 2 bases, V lost 5 bases, and 10 bases had no gene match.

This clonotype was picked up one time. This may come from a read error, since a much larger clone is one base off. This rearrangement joins TRBV5-1 to TRBJ2-1, with TRBD1 identical over 7 bases. CDR3 length: 12 residues. From germline, CDR1 is SGHRS and CDR2 YFSETQ. The V segment lost 7 bases and the J segment 10 bases; nucleotides outside the gene matches: 8. The CDR3 sequence is CASGDSFYEQFF. The CDR3 nucleotides are TGCGCCAGCGGGGACAGTTTCTACGAGCAGTTCTTC.

This clonotype was recorded many times. The rearrangement uses TRBV27 and TRBJ2-3; D is ambiguous. This CDR3 is 14 amino acids long. Trimming pared 5 bases from V and 5 bases from J, leaving 14 bases between. The V gene's germline CDR1 is MNHEY and CDR2 SMNVEV (reference sequence). This CDR3 reads CASSPWPLGDTQYF. CDR3 bases: TGTGCCAGCAGTCCCTGGCCACTGGGAGATACGCAGTATTTT.

This clonotype was seen more than once but under ten times. This chain uses TRBV7-2 with TRBJ2-7; possible D gene TRBD2, 6 bases. Germline lookup yields CDR1 SGHTA and CDR2 FQGNSA. Trimming shortened V by 8 bases and J by 4 bases, and 15 bases separated the two germline ends. CDR3 size: 13 residues. CDR3 amino acids: CASSQFGGYEQYF. CDR3 nucleotide sequence: TGTGCCAGCTCCCAGTTCGGGGGTTACGAGCAGTACTTC.